This entry lists 17 T cell receptor beta chains sequenced from one sample in a study of T cell repertoires in cytomegalovirus infection. TCRdb recomputed calls from the reads with MiXCR, one row per CDR3 protein. Among approximately 770,000 distinct CDR3 sequences listed, just under 30% were seen once. Their specific antigens are unknown. The specimen was cultured CD8+ T cells from PBMCs, collected from culture after CMV antigen stimulation. Receptor source: a human donor in good health (CMV status not recorded). Some clones in this sample may be carry-over from other donors' samples.

J is TRBJ2-4 and V is TRBV6-6; 10 nucleotides match TRBD1. The CDR3 is 17 amino acids. V lost 7 bases, J lost 2 bases, and 11 bases stayed unmatched. The germline gives CDR1 MNHNY, CDR2 SVGAGI (reference sequence). The CDR3 nucleotides are TGTGCCAGCACCGAATTTCGACAGGGGGCGTCCAAAAACATTCAGTACTTC. Translated, it gives CASTEFRQGASKNIQYF.

The chain carries TRBV6-2 or TRBV6-3 and TRBJ1-2, with D uncertain. Germline V gives CDR1 MNHEY, CDR2 SVGEGT. Deletions cut 0 bases from V and 8 bases from J, with 13 bases between. The CDR3 totals 14 residues. The CDR3 DNA is TGTGCCAGCAGTTACTCTCGGCCGGAAACAGGCTACACCTTC. As protein: CASSYSRPETGYTF.

The chain is built from TRBV10-2 and TRBJ2-7; 9 bases map to TRBD1. Germline V gene lookup returns CDR1 WSHSY and CDR2 SAAADI. The junction had 9 bases not matched to a gene; V was cut back by 10 bases and J by 5 bases. The length of the CDR3 is 13 residues. The CDR3: CATKGQGTNEQYF. In nucleotides, the CDR3 is TGCGCCACCAAGGGACAGGGCACGAACGAGCAGTACTTC.

The chain has TRBV19 and TRBJ1-2; D perhaps matches TRBD1 (6 bases). The germline CDR1 and CDR2 sequences are LNHDA and SQIVND (reference sequence). The CDR3 loop spans 14 amino acids. Deletions cut 5 bases from V and 1 base from J, with 11 bases between. CDR3 protein: CASSLQGFNYGYTF. Here the CDR3 DNA reads TGTGCCAGTAGTCTTCAGGGGTTTAACTATGGCTACACCTTC.

This clonotype occurred a few times. J is TRBJ1-6 and V is TRBV5-6; D unclear. Germline V gene data show CDR1 as SGHDT and CDR2 as YYEEEE. V was trimmed by 3 bases and J by 0 bases, leaving 13 bases between them. The CDR3 loop spans 17 amino acids. The CDR3 sequence: CASSSDTESSYNSPLHF. DNA of the CDR3: TGTGCCAGCAGCTCCGACACAGAGAGCTCCTATAATTCACCCCTCCACTTT. The full variable domain, in which reference TRBV5-6 and TRBJ1-6 provide the parts outside the CDR3, is DAGVTQSPTHLIKTRGQQVTLRCSPKSGHDTVSWYQQALGQGPQFIFQYYEEEERQRGNFPDRFSGHQFPNYSSELNVNALLLGDSALYLCASSSDTESSYNSPLHFGNGTRLTVT.

This clonotype was picked up many times. The chain couples TRBV7-9 to TRBJ1-2, with 7 bases matching TRBD1. Germline values: CDR1 SEHNR, CDR2 FQNEAQ (reference sequence). Trimming took 6 bases from V and 5 from J; bases not matched to a gene: 6. CDR3 length equals 13 residues. CDR3 sequence reads: CASSSNRGYGYTF. The CDR3, as DNA: TGTGCCAGCAGTTCAAACAGGGGATATGGCTACACCTTC.

This clonotype was counted a few times. The V call is TRBV19, the J call TRBJ2-1, with a tentative D call TRBD1 (5 bases). Trimming cost V 0 bases and J 4 bases, with 22 bases left between them. CDR3 size: 19 residues. Germline V lookup: CDR1 LNHDA, CDR2 SQIVND (reference sequence). The DNA for the CDR3 is TGTGCCAGTAGTATAGATTCTTTTGGGGCAGACCTTTTGTACAATGAGCAGTTCTTC. It codes for CASSIDSFGADLLYNEQFF.

This clonotype was recorded a few times. V and J are TRBV7-9 and TRBJ2-7; a weak D match, TRBD1 (6 bases). This CDR3 has 12 amino acids. The germline V and J ends were trimmed by 3 bases and 7 bases, with 10 bases remaining between them. In germline, CDR1 is SEHNR, CDR2 FQNEAQ (reference sequence). CDR3: CASSLGAWEQYV. The CDR3 bases are TGTGCCAGCAGCTTGGGGGCTTGGGAGCAGTACGTC.

This clonotype has a count of ten or more. V gene TRBV12-3 or TRBV12-4 combines with J gene TRBJ2-1; D tentatively fits TRBD1 or TRBD2 (5 bases each). CDR3 length: 12 residues. V lost 5 bases, J lost 8 bases, and 10 bases lay in between. The chain's CDR3 is CASSQGRHEQFF. CDR3 DNA: TGTGCCAGCAGTCAGGGACGGCATGAGCAGTTCTTC.

This clonotype was found many times. The CDR3 DNA reads TGTGCCAGCAGCTTAGGCCCCCGTCGGGGCTACACCTTC. Amino acids: CASSLGPRRGYTF. The V and J genes are TRBV7-9 and TRBJ1-2; D is ambiguous. The CDR3 consists of 13 residues. Trimming took off 1 base at V and 8 bases at J, with 11 bases between the two ends. Per germline, CDR1 SEHNR and CDR2 FQNEAQ (reference sequence).

This clonotype was recorded at least ten times. The chain recombines TRBV7-8 with TRBJ1-6; the D gene is possibly TRBD1 (5 bases). The length of the CDR3 is 17 residues. V was cut by 5 bases and J by 16 bases, with 30 bases left in between. Germline CDR1 SGHVS, CDR2 FQNEAQ. The CDR3 sequence is CASSLIRGDRDAAPLHF. The CDR3 DNA reads as TGTGCCAGCAGCCTCATTAGGGGAGACCGGGACGCCGCCCCACTCCACTTT.

The chain links TRBV6-5 to TRBJ2-7; D may correspond to TRBD1 or TRBD2 (5 bases each). The V gene's germline CDR1 is MNHEY and CDR2 SVGAGI. Trimming removed 7 bases from V and 6 bases from J, with 16 bases in between. The length of the CDR3 is 13 residues. The CDR3 is CASTQSSGLEQYF. The CDR3 coding sequence is TGTGCCAGCACCCAGTCTTCGGGGCTCGAGCAGTACTTC.

This clonotype was detected ten times or more. The CDR3 DNA is TGTGCCAGCAGCTTCGGCAGGCCCCAAGAGCCCCAGCATTTT. Protein: CASSFGRPQEPQHF. The chain uses TRBV5-6 and TRBJ1-5; D remains ambiguous. The CDR3 is 14 residues long. Deletions cut 2 bases from V and 8 bases from J, with 14 bases between. The V gene's germline CDR1 is SGHDT and CDR2 YYEEEE.

The sample holds many counts of this clonotype. The V and J genes are TRBV29-1 and TRBJ2-1; 12 bases agree with TRBD2. The trim removed 0 bases at V and 8 bases at J, leaving 8 bases unmatched. The CDR3 consists of 16 residues. From germline, CDR1 is SQVTM and CDR2 ANQGSEA. CDR3 region: CSVEEPSGGVYDEQFF. The CDR3 DNA sequence: TGCAGCGTTGAAGAGCCTAGCGGGGGGGTATACGATGAGCAGTTCTTC.

The rearrangement joins TRBV4-3 to TRBJ1-1, with D possibly matching TRBD1 (6 bases). With 4 bases removed from V and 0 bases from J, the gap between germline ends came to 15 bases. The length of the CDR3 is 16 residues. Per the germline V gene, CDR1 is LGHNA and CDR2 is YSLEER. The DNA of the CDR3 is TGCGCCAGCAGCCCCGCCAGGGGCCGAATGAACACTGAAGCTTTCTTT. This translates into CASSPARGRMNTEAFF.

This clonotype was picked up a small number of times. The J gene is TRBJ1-1, the V gene TRBV27, with a possible D match to TRBD1 (5 bases). This CDR3 has 15 residues. V lost 1 base to trimming and J lost 2 bases, with 11 bases between them. Per the germline V gene, CDR1 is MNHEY and CDR2 is SMNVEV (reference sequence). The CDR3 loop is CASSLYLGVNTEAFF. CDR3 sequence (DNA): TGTGCCAGCAGTTTATATCTGGGGGTAAACACTGAAGCTTTCTTT.

The table lists this clonotype with a few counts. The chain combines TRBV20-1 with TRBJ2-3, with D possibly matching TRBD1 (6 bases). The CDR3 length is 15 residues. Germline lookup yields CDR1 DFQATT and CDR2 SNEGSKA (reference sequence). Between the trimmed V and J ends, which lost 3 bases and 0 bases, there was a span of 13 bases. The CDR3 DNA reads as TGCAGTGCTAGGGGGGCCAGGGATAGCACAGATACGCAGTATTTT. It translates to CSARGARDSTDTQYF.